This T cell receptor (beta chain) was captured in a study of cytomegalovirus exposure and HLA in healthy donors. Study-wide context: The roughly 120 million unique TCR beta sequences, from 150 million to 200 million T cells, were found by an earlier analysis.

A word on this clone: Its antigen is not known.

Vbeta (60) and Jbeta (13) primers were used in the PCR. Assay used: immunoSEQ multiplex PCR; TCRdb lists only in-frame clones, some missing. Of 150,000 to 200,000 clones listed, more than 75% are singletons. V shed 4 bases and J 3 bases; nucleotides not matched to a gene: 5. Germline lookup yields CDR1 SGHRS and CDR2 YFSETQ. CDR3 size: 15 residues. Study findings and constraints: Most CMV-associated TCR beta chains appeared HLA-restricted in a later analysis.

The sequenced sample was PBMCs. The chain has TRBV5-1 and TRBJ2-5; TRBD2 matches 11 bases. This TCR came from a young woman in good health and CMV-seropositive. Here the CDR3 reads CASSPGTSGEETQYF. CDR3 DNA sequence: TGCGCCAGCAGCCCAGGGACTAGCGGAGAAGAGACCCAGTACTTC.